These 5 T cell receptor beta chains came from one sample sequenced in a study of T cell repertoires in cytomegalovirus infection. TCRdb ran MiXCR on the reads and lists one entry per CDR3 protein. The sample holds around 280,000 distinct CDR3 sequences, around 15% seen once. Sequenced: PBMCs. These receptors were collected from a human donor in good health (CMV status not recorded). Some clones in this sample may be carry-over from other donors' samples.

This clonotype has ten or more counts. This chain's CDR3 is CASSTGLAGRADTQYF. The CDR3 DNA reads TGTGCCAGCAGCACCGGACTAGCGGGGAGAGCAGATACGCAGTATTTT. The V call is TRBV7-2, the J call TRBJ2-3, with 12 nucleotides matching TRBD2. The CDR3 length is 16 residues. Trimming removed 5 bases from V and 4 bases from J; junction bases left unmatched: 7. The germline V gene has CDR1 SGHTA and CDR2 FQGNSA.

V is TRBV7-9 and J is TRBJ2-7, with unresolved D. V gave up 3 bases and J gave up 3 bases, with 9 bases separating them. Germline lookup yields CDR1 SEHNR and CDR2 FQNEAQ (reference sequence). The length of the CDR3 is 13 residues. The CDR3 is CASSFLANYEQYF. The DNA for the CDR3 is TGTGCCAGCAGCTTCTTGGCCAACTACGAGCAGTACTTC.

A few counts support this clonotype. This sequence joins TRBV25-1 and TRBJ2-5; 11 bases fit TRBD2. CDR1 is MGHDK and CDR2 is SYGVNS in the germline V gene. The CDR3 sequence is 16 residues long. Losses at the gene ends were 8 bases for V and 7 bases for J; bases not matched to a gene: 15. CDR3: CASCRILAGGPGTQYF. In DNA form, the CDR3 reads TGTGCCAGCTGCCGGATTTTAGCGGGAGGGCCTGGGACCCAGTACTTC.

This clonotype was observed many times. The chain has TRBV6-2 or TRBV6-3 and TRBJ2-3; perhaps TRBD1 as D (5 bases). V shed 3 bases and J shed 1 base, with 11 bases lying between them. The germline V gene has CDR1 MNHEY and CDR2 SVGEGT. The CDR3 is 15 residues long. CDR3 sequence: CASSYIGQGTDTQYF. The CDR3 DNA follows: TGTGCCAGCAGTTATATCGGACAAGGCACAGATACGCAGTATTTT.

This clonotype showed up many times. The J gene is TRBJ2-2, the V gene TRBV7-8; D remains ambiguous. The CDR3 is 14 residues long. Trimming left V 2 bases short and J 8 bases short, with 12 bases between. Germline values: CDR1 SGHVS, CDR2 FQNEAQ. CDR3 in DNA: TGTGCCAGCAGCTTACTGTTAGAGGCAGGGGAGCTGTTTTTT. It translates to CASSLLLEAGELFF.